This T cell receptor (beta chain) came from a study of blood T cell repertoires in COVID-19. Study information: COVID-19 samples collected from the United States, Italy and Spain covered acute and convalescent phases.

Germline CDR1 and CDR2: SNHLY and FYNNEI. V lost 1 base, J lost 0 bases, and 6 bases lay in between. This CDR3 has 14 amino acids. How the authors handled the data: Estimation of nucleated cell counts was performed using reference gene primer amplification. Sequencing was performed with immunoSEQ multiplex PCR; in TCRdb, only in-frame clones are kept and a portion is missing. That table supplies the V and J calls and clone size; D and trimming were determined from the DNA. The sample lists 650,000 to 800,000 clones; 75% to 90% were seen once. Regarding this clone: Other DNA sequences of this sample code for an identical CDR3.

The chain is built from TRBV2 and TRBJ1-2; D ambiguous. The clonotype comes from a young woman with acute or convalescent COVID-19. Material: peripheral blood. CDR3 protein: CASSEDTTNYGYTF. CDR3 coding DNA: TGTGCCAGCAGTGAAGACACAACTAACTATGGCTACACCTTC.